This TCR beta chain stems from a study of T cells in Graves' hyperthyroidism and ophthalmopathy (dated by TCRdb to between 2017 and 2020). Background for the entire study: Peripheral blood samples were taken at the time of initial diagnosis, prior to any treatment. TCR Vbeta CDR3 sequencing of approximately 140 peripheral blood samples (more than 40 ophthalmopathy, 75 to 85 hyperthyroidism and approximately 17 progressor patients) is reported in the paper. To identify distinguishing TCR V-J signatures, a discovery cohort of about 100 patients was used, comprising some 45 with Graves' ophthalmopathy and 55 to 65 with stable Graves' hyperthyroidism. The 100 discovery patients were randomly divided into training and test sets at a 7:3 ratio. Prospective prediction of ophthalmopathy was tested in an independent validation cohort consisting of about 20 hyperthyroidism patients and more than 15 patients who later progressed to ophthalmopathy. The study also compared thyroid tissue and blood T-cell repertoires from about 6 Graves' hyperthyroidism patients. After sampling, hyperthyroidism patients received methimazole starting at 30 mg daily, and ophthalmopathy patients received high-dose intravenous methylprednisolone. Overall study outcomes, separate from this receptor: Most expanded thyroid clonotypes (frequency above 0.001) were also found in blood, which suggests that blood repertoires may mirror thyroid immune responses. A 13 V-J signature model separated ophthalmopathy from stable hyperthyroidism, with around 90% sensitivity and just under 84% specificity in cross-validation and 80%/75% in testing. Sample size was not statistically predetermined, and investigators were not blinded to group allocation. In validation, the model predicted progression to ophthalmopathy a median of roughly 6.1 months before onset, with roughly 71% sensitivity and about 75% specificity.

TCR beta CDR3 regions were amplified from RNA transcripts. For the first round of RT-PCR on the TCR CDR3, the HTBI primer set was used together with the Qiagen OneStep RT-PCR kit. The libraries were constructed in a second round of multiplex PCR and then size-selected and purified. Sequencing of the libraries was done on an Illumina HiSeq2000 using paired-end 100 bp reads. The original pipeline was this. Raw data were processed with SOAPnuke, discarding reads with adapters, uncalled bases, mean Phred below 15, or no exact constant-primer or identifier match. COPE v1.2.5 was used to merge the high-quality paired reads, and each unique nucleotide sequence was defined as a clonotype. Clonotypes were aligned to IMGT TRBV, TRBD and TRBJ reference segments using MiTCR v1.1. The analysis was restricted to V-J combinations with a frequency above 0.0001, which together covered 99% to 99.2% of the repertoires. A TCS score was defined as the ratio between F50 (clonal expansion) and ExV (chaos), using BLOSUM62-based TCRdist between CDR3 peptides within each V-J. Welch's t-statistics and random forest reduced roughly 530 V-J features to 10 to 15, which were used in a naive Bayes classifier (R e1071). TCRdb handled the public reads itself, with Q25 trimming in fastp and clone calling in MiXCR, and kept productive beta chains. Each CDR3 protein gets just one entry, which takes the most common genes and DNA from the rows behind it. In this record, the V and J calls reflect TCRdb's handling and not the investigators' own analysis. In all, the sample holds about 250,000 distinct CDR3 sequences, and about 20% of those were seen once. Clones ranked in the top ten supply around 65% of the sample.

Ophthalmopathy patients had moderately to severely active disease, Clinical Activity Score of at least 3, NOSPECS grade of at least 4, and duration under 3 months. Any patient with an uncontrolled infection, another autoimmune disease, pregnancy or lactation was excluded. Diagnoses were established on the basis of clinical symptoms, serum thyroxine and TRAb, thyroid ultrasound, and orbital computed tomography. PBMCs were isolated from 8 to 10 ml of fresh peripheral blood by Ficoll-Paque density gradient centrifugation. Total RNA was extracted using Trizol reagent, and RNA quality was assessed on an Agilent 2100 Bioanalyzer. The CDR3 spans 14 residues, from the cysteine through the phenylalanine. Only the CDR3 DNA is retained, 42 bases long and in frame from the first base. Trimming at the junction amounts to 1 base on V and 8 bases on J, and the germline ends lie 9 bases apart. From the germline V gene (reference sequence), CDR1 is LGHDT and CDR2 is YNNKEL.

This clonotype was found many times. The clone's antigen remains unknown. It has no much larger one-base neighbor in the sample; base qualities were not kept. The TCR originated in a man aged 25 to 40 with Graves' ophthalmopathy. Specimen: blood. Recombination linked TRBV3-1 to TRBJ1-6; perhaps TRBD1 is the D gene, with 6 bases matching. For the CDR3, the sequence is CASSQGQVHSPLHF. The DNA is TGTGCCAGCAGCCAAGGACAGGTCCATTCACCCCTCCACTTT.